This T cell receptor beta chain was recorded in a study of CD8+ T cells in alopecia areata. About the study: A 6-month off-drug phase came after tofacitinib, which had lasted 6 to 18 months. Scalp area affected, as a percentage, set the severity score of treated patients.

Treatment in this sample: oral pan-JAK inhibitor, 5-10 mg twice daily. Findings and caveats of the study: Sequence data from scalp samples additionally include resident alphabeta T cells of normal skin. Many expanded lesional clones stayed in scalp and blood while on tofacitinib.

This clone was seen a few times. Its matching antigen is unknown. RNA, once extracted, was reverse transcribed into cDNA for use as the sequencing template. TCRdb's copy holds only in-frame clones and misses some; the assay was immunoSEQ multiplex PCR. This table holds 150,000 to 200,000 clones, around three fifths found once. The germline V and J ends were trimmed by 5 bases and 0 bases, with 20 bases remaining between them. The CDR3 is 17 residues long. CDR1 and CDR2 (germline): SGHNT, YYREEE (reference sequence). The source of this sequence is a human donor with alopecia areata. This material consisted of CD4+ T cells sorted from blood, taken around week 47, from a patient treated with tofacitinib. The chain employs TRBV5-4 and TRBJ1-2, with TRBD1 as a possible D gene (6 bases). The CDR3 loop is CASSPSGGILSNYGYTF. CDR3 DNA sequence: TGTGCCAGCAGTCCTTCGGGGGGCATACTATCTAACTATGGCTACACCTTC.